This paragraph covers one T cell receptor (beta chain) sequence. The antigen is unknown. The table came from immunoSEQ multiplex PCR; TCRdb's copy has only in-frame clones and leaves some out. The sample records some 520,000 clones, roughly 87% being singletons. The data are from a study of Ad26.COV2.S vaccination and SARS-CoV-2 variants. Stated treatment: roughly 18 received Ad26.COV2.S at low or high dose, single or two shots; about five received placebo; per-sample allocation not given. At day 63 after the first vaccine or placebo injection, samples were drawn. Study-wide results and limits: Analytic work on TCR breadth and depth might have understated the full extent of total T cell responses.

Germline loops: CDR1 MNHNY, CDR2 SVGAGI (reference sequence). Deletions cut 7 bases from V and 3 bases from J, with 12 bases between. The CDR3 sequence is 13 residues long. Sequenced here: peripheral blood, sampled in a trial of Ad26.COV2.S vaccine versus placebo. The J gene is TRBJ2-5, the V gene TRBV6-6, with D perhaps matching TRBD2 (6 bases). The clonotype was recovered from a person aged 18 to 59 who received the Ad26.COV2.S COVID-19 vaccine or a placebo. The CDR3 DNA follows: TGTGCCAGCAATAACGGAGGGGAAGAGACCCAGTACTTC. Protein: CASNNGGEETQYF.